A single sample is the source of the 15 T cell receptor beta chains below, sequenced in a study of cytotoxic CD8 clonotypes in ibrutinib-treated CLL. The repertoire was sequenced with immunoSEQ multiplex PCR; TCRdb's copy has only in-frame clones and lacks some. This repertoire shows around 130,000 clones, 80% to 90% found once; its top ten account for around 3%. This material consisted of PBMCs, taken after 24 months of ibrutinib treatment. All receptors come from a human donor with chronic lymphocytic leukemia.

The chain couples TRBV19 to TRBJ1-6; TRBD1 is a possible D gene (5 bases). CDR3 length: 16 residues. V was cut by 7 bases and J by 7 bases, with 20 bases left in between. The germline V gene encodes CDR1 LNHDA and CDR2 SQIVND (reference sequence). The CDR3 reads CASTPGAGLHNSPLHF. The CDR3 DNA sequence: TGTGCCAGTACCCCCGGGGCAGGGCTACACAATTCACCCCTCCACTTT.

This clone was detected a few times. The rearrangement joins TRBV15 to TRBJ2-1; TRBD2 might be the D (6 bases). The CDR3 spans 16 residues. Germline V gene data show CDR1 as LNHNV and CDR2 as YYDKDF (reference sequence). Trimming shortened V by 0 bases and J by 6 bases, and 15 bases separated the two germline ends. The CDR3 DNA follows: TGTGCCACCAGCAGAGATGGAGGGGTCGGGCGCAATGAGCAGTTCTTC. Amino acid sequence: CATSRDGGVGRNEQFF. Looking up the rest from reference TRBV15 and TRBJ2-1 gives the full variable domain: DAMVIQNPRYQVTQFGKPVTLSCSQTLNHNVMYWYQQKSSQAPKLLFHYYDKDFNNEADTPDNFQSRRPNTSFCFLDIRSPGLGDTAMYLCATSRDGGVGRNEQFFGPGTRLTVL.

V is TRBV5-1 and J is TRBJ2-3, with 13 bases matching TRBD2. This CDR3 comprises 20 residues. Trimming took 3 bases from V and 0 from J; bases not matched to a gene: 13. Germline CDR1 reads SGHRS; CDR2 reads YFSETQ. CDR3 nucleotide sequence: TGCGCCAGCAGCTCCGGACTGGTCCCGGGACTAGCGGGGAGCACAGATACGCAGTATTTT. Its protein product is CASSSGLVPGLAGSTDTQYF.

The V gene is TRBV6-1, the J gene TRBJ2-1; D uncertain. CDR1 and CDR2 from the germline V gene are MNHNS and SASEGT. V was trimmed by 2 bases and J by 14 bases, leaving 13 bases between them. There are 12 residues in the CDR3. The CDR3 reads CASSERGERKFF. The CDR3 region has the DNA TGTGCCAGCAGTGAAAGAGGAGAGAGGAAGTTCTTC.

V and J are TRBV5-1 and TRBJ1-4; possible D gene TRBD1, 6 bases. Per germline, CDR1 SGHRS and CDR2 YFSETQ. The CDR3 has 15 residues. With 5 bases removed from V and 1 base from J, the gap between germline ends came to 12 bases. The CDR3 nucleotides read TGCGCCAGCAGTCAGACAGGTTTAACTAATGAAAAACTGTTTTTT. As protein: CASSQTGLTNEKLFF.

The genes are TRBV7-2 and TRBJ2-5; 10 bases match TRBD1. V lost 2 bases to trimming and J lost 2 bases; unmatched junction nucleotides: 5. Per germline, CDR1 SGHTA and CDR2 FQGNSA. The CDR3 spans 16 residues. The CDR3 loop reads CASSLTGTGAQETQYF. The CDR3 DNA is TGTGCCAGCAGCTTAACCGGGACAGGGGCGCAAGAGACCCAGTACTTC.

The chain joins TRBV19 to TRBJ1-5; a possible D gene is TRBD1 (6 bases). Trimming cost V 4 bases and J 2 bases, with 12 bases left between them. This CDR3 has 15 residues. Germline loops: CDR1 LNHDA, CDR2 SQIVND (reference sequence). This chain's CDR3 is CASSKNRVGNQPQHF. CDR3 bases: TGTGCCAGTAGTAAGAACAGGGTTGGCAATCAGCCCCAGCATTTT.

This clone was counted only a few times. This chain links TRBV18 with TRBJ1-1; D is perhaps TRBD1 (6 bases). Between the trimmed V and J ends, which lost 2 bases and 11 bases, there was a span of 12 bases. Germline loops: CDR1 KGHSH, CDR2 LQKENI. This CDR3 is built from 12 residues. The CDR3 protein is CASSPLDDRAFF. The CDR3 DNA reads TGTGCCAGCTCACCATTGGACGACAGGGCTTTCTTT.

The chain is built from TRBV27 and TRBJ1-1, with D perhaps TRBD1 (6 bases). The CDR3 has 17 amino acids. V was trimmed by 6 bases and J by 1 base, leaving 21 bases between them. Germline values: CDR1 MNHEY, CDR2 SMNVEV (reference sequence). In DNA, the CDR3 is TGTGCCAGCAGAGCATTACGTCAGGGGCAGGGGAACACTGAAGCTTTCTTT. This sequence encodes CASRALRQGQGNTEAFF.

CDR3 amino acids: CASSPTGERSRGYTF. The CDR3, as DNA: TGTGCCAGCTCACCAACGGGGGAACGAAGTCGCGGCTACACCTTC. V is TRBV18 and J is TRBJ1-2; the D gene is possibly TRBD1 (5 bases). Looked up from germline, CDR1 is KGHSH and CDR2 is LQKENI. The length of the CDR3 is 15 residues. V was shortened by 2 bases and J by 8 bases, with 18 bases between the two germline ends. The full variable domain, its missing parts supplied by reference TRBV18 and TRBJ1-2, is NAGVMQNPRHLVRRRGQEARLRCSPMKGHSHVYWYRQLPEEGLKFMVYLQKENIIDESGMPKERFSAEFPKEGPSILRIQQVVRGDSAAYFCASSPTGERSRGYTFGSGTRLTVV.

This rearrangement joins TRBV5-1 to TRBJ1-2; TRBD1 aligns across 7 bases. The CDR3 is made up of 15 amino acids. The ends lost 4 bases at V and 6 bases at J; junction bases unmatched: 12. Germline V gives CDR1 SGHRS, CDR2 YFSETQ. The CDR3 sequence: CASSRGLTGIDGYTF. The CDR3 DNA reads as TGCGCCAGCAGCCGCGGCTTGACAGGGATCGATGGCTACACCTTC.

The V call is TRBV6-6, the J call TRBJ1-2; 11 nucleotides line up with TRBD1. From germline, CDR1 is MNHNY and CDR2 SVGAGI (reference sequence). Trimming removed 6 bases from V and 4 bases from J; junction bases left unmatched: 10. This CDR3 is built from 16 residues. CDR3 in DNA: TGTGCCAGCAGCCAAGAGGGACAGGGGGTTAGCTATGGCTACACCTTC. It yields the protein CASSQEGQGVSYGYTF.

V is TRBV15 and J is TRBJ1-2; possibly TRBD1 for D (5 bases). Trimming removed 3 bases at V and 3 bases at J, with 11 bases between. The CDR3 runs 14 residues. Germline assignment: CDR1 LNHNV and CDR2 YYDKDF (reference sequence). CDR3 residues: CATSRQGRDYGYTF. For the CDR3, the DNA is TGTGCCACCAGCAGGCAGGGACGGGACTATGGCTACACCTTC.

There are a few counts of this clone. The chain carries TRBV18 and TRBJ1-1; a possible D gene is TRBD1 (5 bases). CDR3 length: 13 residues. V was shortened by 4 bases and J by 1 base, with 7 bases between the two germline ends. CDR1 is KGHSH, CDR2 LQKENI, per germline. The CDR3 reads CASSLDRNTEAFF. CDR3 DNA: TGTGCCAGCTCACTCGACAGGAACACTGAAGCTTTCTTT.

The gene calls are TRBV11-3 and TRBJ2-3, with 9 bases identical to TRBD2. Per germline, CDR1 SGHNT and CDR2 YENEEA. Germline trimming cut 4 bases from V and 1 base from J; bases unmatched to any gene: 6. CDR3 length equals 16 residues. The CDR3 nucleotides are TGTGCCAGCAGCTCGGATCGGACTAGCGGCACAGATACGCAGTATTTT. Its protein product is CASSSDRTSGTDTQYF.